Listed here is a single T cell receptor (beta chain). What it binds is unknown. The data originate from a study of OX40 agonist ivuxolimab in advanced cancers. About the research overall: The group had a mean age of 60 years, ranged from about 20 to 80, and was 80% to 90% male.

CDR3 length equals 13 residues. The V and J ends lost 3 bases and 4 bases, in that order; junction bases with no gene match: 3. The germline V gene encodes CDR1 LNHDA and CDR2 SQIVND (reference sequence). The table came from immunoSEQ multiplex PCR; TCRdb's copy has only in-frame clones and leaves some out. The data show about 99,000 clones, with about 91% seen just once and around 0.3% held by the top ten. Broader study findings: The antigens recognized by the expanded peripheral T cells, that is their antigen specificity, were not determined.

The sequences come from CD4+ or CD8+ T cells sorted from blood, collected in a trial of the OX40 agonist ivuxolimab. The chain carries TRBV19 and TRBJ2-7; TRBD1 aligns across 7 bases. The receptor comes from an adult with an advanced solid tumor such as melanoma, head and neck, liver or kidney cancer. In nucleotides, the CDR3 is TGTGCCAGTAGTATCAACAGGGGATACGAGCAGTACTTC. Translated, it gives CASSINRGYEQYF. Filled out from reference TRBV19 and TRBJ2-7, the complete variable domain reads DGGITQSPKYLFRKEGQNVTLSCEQNLNHDAMYWYRQDPGQGLRLIYYSQIVNDFQKGDIAEGYSVSREKKESFPLTVTSAQKNPTAFYLCASSINRGYEQYFGPGTRLTVT.